One and the same sample provided the 13 T cell receptor beta chains below, sequenced in a study of shared clonotypes between healthy human individuals. Naive CD8 cells were CD45RO-negative, positively selected for CCR7, excluding terminally differentiated effector memory CD45RA+ cells. Sequenced by immunoSEQ multiplex PCR; TCRdb stores in-frame clones only, minus some. In the table there are 500,000 to 700,000 clones, approximately 95% of which are singletons. Sequencing was done on a sample of naive CD8+ T cells sorted from blood. The receptors were sampled from a woman aged 25-40 years in good health.

This chain joins TRBV27 and TRBJ1-2, with D tentatively TRBD1 (6 bases). The CDR3 length is 14 residues. Trimming pared 6 bases from V and 4 bases from J, leaving 15 bases between. CDR1 is MNHEY and CDR2 is SMNVEV in the germline V gene (reference sequence). CDR3 in amino acids: CASSLTGSGYGYTF. CDR3 sequence (DNA): TGTGCCAGCAGCCTAACAGGGAGCGGCTATGGCTACACCTTC.

The rearrangement joins TRBV27 to TRBJ1-1; possibly TRBD1 for D (6 bases). Germline CDR1 is MNHEY and CDR2 is SMNVEV (reference sequence). With 3 bases removed from V and 7 bases from J, the gap between germline ends came to 15 bases. The CDR3 is made up of 14 amino acids. The CDR3 DNA is TGTGCCAGCAGTTTCCTGGGGGAAGGGGGTGAAGCTTTCTTT. Its protein is CASSFLGEGGEAFF.

The J gene is TRBJ1-1, the V gene TRBV2; no firm D call. The V and J ends lost 8 bases and 1 base respectively, with 2 bases between them. The germline CDR1 and CDR2 sequences are SNHLY and FYNNEI. The CDR3 sequence is 10 residues long. The CDR3 region is CASENTEAFF. The CDR3 DNA sequence: TGTGCCAGCGAGAACACTGAAGCTTTCTTT.

As regards this clone: Other DNA variants within this sample encode the same CDR3. This chain links TRBV7-8 with TRBJ2-7, with TRBD2 as a possible D gene (5 bases). Trimming shortened V by 1 base and J by 3 bases, and 10 bases separated the two germline ends. The germline V gene encodes CDR1 SGHVS and CDR2 FQNEAQ. The length of the CDR3 is 14 residues. In nucleotides, the CDR3 is TGTGCCAGCAGCTTAGGGGCGGGCGGCTACGAGCAGTACTTC. It encodes CASSLGAGGYEQYF.

CDR3 protein: CASSLPLIRGTEAFF. The CDR3 nucleotides are TGTGCCAGCAGTTTACCGCTAATCCGGGGCACTGAAGCTTTCTTT. The chain carries TRBV28 and TRBJ1-1; D call uncertain. Trimming took off 2 bases at V and 4 bases at J, with 14 bases between the two ends. The CDR3 has 15 amino acids. CDR1 is MDHEN and CDR2 is SYDVKM in the germline V gene.

Concerning this clone: In the same sample, other DNA sequences code for this CDR3. This sequence joins TRBV5-4 and TRBJ2-7; D could derive from TRBD1 or TRBD2 (5 bases each). Germline CDR1 and CDR2: SGHNT and YYREEE (reference sequence). The CDR3 totals 13 residues. Trimming removed 0 bases from V and 3 bases from J, with 7 bases in between. The CDR3 loop reads CASSLGGYYEQYF. DNA for the CDR3: TGTGCCAGCAGCTTGGGGGGGTACTACGAGCAGTACTTC. Based on the CDR3 plus reference TRBV5-4 and TRBJ2-7, the full variable domain is ETGVTQSPTHLIKTRGQQVTLRCSSQSGHNTVSWYQQALGQGPQFIFQYYREEENGRGNFPPRFSGLQFPNYSSELNVNALELDDSALYLCASSLGGYYEQYFGPGTRLTVT.

The gene calls are TRBV2 and TRBJ2-7, with TRBD2 matching over 11 bases. The CDR3 spans 15 residues. Trimming took 7 bases from V and 4 from J; bases not matched to a gene: 9. Germline CDR1 reads SNHLY; CDR2 reads FYNNEI. CDR3 sequence: CASIKPGLADYEQYF. CDR3 in DNA: TGTGCCAGCATAAAGCCGGGACTAGCGGATTACGAGCAGTACTTC.

The chain carries TRBV29-1 and TRBJ2-5, with D perhaps TRBD1 (5 bases). The better agreement between TRBJ2-7 and the DNA end casts doubt on the J call. The CDR3 runs 13 residues. Germline V CDR1 and CDR2: SQVTM, ANQGSEA. The CDR3 sequence: CSVEKGDSYEQYF. The CDR3 DNA sequence: TGCAGCGTTGAAAAAGGGGATAGCTACGAGCAGTACTTC.

The chain is built from TRBV27 and TRBJ1-5, with a tentative D call TRBD1 (5 bases). CDR1 and CDR2 from the germline V gene are MNHEY and SMNVEV (reference sequence). The CDR3 contains 15 residues. V lost 6 bases to trimming and J lost 5 bases, with 17 bases between them. The CDR3 reads CASSPEGRLHQPQHF. In DNA, the CDR3 is TGTGCCAGCAGCCCTGAGGGGCGACTTCATCAGCCCCAGCATTTT.

The chain joins TRBV5-1 to TRBJ2-7; D may be TRBD1 (5 bases). Germline loops: CDR1 SGHRS, CDR2 YFSETQ. Trimming took 4 bases from V and 4 from J, leaving 18 bases between them. This CDR3 is built from 15 residues. The CDR3 DNA is TGCGCCAGCAGCCAGACAGAGGAGAGAAATTACGAGCAGTACTTC. It codes for CASSQTEERNYEQYF.

V and J are TRBV10-2 and TRBJ1-3; 7 nucleotides align to TRBD1. The CDR3 runs 15 residues. J was trimmed by 3 bases and V by 6 bases; bases with no gene match: 8. Germline CDR1 reads WSHSY; CDR2 reads SAAADI. The CDR3 region has the DNA TGCGCCAGCAGCCACGACAGGGCGGGTGGAAACACCATATATTTT. Its translation: CASSHDRAGGNTIYF.

This chain uses TRBV5-6 with TRBJ1-2; no clear D. This CDR3 has 13 residues. CDR1 and CDR2 from the germline V gene are SGHDT and YYEEEE. V gave up 2 bases and J gave up 4 bases, with 9 bases separating them. CDR3 sequence (DNA): TGTGCCAGCAGCTTCGAGCCAGCCTATGGCTACACCTTC. This translates into CASSFEPAYGYTF.

The chain links TRBV4-1 to TRBJ1-4; 9 positions agree with TRBD1. Germline V gives CDR1 MGHRA, CDR2 YSYEKL. This CDR3 comprises 14 residues. V shed 4 bases, J shed 8 bases, and the junction held 5 bases outside the gene matches. The DNA of the CDR3 is TGCGCCAGCAGCCCCGGGACAGGGACCGAAAAACTGTTTTTT. Translated, it gives CASSPGTGTEKLFF.